Following are 4 T cell receptor beta chains from one sample sequenced in a study of blood T cell repertoires in COVID-19. Sequencing was performed with immunoSEQ multiplex PCR; in TCRdb, only in-frame clones are kept and a portion is missing. The sample has 110,000 to 150,000 clones, 75% to 90% seen once. Sequenced sample: peripheral blood. The source is a woman between 45 and 60 years old with acute or convalescent COVID-19.

The V and J genes are TRBV6-6 and TRBJ2-7; 8 positions match TRBD1. CDR1 and CDR2 from the germline V gene are MNHNY and SVGAGI (reference sequence). With 4 bases clipped from V and 4 bases from J, the junction kept 6 bases outside the gene matches. CDR3 size: 14 residues. CDR3 nucleotides: TGTGCCAGCAGTTCCGGGACAGGTCCTTACGAGCAGTACTTC. This sequence encodes CASSSGTGPYEQYF.

The rearrangement joins TRBV5-8 to TRBJ1-2, with 8 nucleotides matching TRBD1. The CDR3 is 16 residues long. Germline CDR1 is SGHTS and CDR2 is YDEGEE. The V and J ends lost 0 bases and 4 bases, in that order; junction bases with no gene match: 8. The CDR3 loop reads CASSLGGQGMGYGYTF. The CDR3 DNA is TGTGCCAGCAGCTTGGGAGGACAGGGAATGGGCTATGGCTACACCTTC.

V gene TRBV10-3 combines with J gene TRBJ2-5; TRBD2 matches at 8 bases. V was pared by 7 bases and J by 5 bases, with 21 bases of the junction left unmatched. Germline lookup yields CDR1 ENHRY and CDR2 SYGVKD. There are 18 residues in the CDR3. This CDR3 reads CAIIGPGSPRLAFETQYF. The CDR3 DNA reads as TGTGCCATCATAGGGCCGGGTTCCCCTCGACTAGCGTTTGAGACCCAGTACTTC.

This sequence joins TRBV6-5 and TRBJ2-7; 8 bases agree with TRBD1. Unmatched junction bases numbered 5, after V lost 6 bases and J lost 4 bases. CDR3 length: 13 residues. From germline, CDR1 is MNHEY and CDR2 SVGAGI. CDR3 DNA: TGTGCCAGCAGACCGGGACAGGATTACGAGCAGTACTTC. This gives the protein CASRPGQDYEQYF.